This entry lists 16 T cell receptor beta chains sequenced from one sample in a study of T cell repertoires in cytomegalovirus infection. Using its own MiXCR run on the reads, TCRdb lists one record per CDR3 protein. This sample has around 430,000 distinct CDR3 sequences, with approximately 40% found just once. These receptors lack a known antigen. Specimen: cultured PBMCs, collected from culture after CMV antigen stimulation. These receptors came from a human donor in good health (CMV status not recorded). Some clones in this sample may be carry-over from other donors' samples.

The chain recombines TRBV12-3 or TRBV12-4 with TRBJ1-2; perhaps TRBD1 as D (5 bases). Between the trimmed V and J ends, which lost 5 bases and 6 bases, there was a span of 13 bases. The CDR3 covers 13 residues. DNA of the CDR3: TGTGCCAGCAGTCCGGCGGGGGGGGATGGCTACACCTTC. Its translation: CASSPAGGDGYTF.

With respect to this clonotype: Germline is not matched at one junction end, which may reflect a read error. The genes are TRBV7-8 and TRBJ2-1, with TRBD2 matching over 9 bases. This CDR3 spans 16 amino acids. Per the germline V gene, CDR1 is SGHVS and CDR2 is FQNEAQ. This chain's CDR3 is CASSLARGGSHNEQFF. Here the CDR3 DNA reads TGTGCCAGCAGCTTAGCGCGGGGGGGCTCCCACAATGAGCAGTTCTTC.

The chain joins TRBV7-3 to TRBJ2-3; D uncertain. This CDR3 spans 12 amino acids. Germline V gene data show CDR1 as SGHTA and CDR2 as FQGTGA. V was trimmed by 5 bases and J by 6 bases, leaving 9 bases between them. The CDR3 loop reads CASSPSKDTQYF. The CDR3 nucleotides read TGTGCCAGCAGCCCTTCTAAGGATACGCAGTATTTT.

This clonotype was picked up a small number of times. This chain uses TRBV2 with TRBJ2-2; 11 bases are a match to TRBD2. This CDR3 has 14 residues. Per germline, CDR1 SNHLY and CDR2 FYNNEI. V shed 10 bases, J shed 3 bases, and the junction held 4 bases outside the gene matches. The CDR3 here is CATTSGSYTGELFF. The CDR3 DNA reads TGTGCCACTACTAGCGGGAGCTACACCGGGGAGCTGTTTTTT.

In this sample, this clonotype turned up a few times. The chain recombines TRBV7-2 with TRBJ2-1; D is perhaps TRBD2 (6 bases). The CDR3 sequence is 12 residues long. CDR1 is SGHTA, CDR2 FQGNSA, per germline. Trimming cost V 6 bases and J 6 bases, with 9 bases left between them. CDR3 loop: CASSTSFNEQFF. CDR3 nucleotides: TGTGCCAGCAGTACTAGCTTCAATGAGCAGTTCTTC.

The rearrangement uses TRBV2 and TRBJ1-3, with D maybe TRBD1 (5 bases). Germline CDR1 and CDR2: SNHLY and FYNNEI. V was cut by 1 base and J by 0 bases, with 13 bases left in between. This CDR3 has 17 amino acids. Written as DNA, the CDR3 is TGTGCCAGCAGTGAAGTATCGGGACGCTTCTCTGGAAACACCATATATTTT. This translates into CASSEVSGRFSGNTIYF.

This sequence joins TRBV4-1 and TRBJ2-7, with a tentative D call TRBD2 (6 bases). Deletions cut 3 bases from V and 6 bases from J, with 12 bases between. This CDR3 contains 13 residues. CDR1 MGHRA and CDR2 YSYEKL come from the germline V gene. In nucleotides, the CDR3 is TGCGCCAGCAGCCAGGTTAGGGGAGGCGAGCAGTACTTC. This encodes CASSQVRGGEQYF.

This clonotype has a handful of counts. The chain combines TRBV19 with TRBJ2-3; tentatively, D is TRBD1 (5 bases). The CDR3 has 14 amino acids. Germline loops: CDR1 LNHDA, CDR2 SQIVND (reference sequence). Between the trimmed V and J ends, which lost 2 bases and 5 bases, there was a span of 11 bases. This CDR3 is CASSIKGAGDTQYF. The CDR3 nucleotides are TGTGCCAGTAGTATAAAAGGGGCCGGAGATACGCAGTATTTT.

The rearrangement joins TRBV14 to TRBJ1-5; 8 positions agree with TRBD1. Germline trimming cut 4 bases from V and 2 bases from J; bases unmatched to any gene: 13. The CDR3 sequence is 18 residues long. Germline V gene lookup returns CDR1 SGHDN and CDR2 FVKESK. CDR3 in amino acids: CASSPQTRGRWRNQPQHF. In nucleotides, the CDR3 is TGTGCCAGCAGCCCTCAAACCAGGGGGCGTTGGCGCAATCAGCCCCAGCATTTT.

The rearrangement links TRBV28 to TRBJ1-3; a possible D gene is TRBD1 (6 bases). The CDR3 is made up of 15 amino acids. Trimming stripped 4 bases from V and 5 bases from J, with 15 bases between. Germline assignment: CDR1 MDHEN and CDR2 SYDVKM. CDR3 in amino acids: CASSSEGHRRNTIYF. In DNA form, the CDR3 reads TGTGCCAGCAGTTCAGAGGGACATCGCAGAAACACCATATATTTT.

This clonotype was counted only a few times. The J gene is TRBJ2-3, the V gene TRBV7-6; D is uncertain. V lost 0 bases and J lost 6, with 10 bases in between. CDR1 is SGHVS, CDR2 FNYEAQ, per germline. This CDR3 contains 14 residues. CDR3 sequence: CASSLAAAIDTQYF. The CDR3 nucleotides read TGTGCCAGCAGCTTAGCGGCGGCTATTGATACGCAGTATTTT. Full variable domain (missing parts from reference TRBV7-6 and TRBJ2-3): GAGVSQSPRYKVTKRGQDVALRCDPISGHVSLYWYRQALGQGPEFLTYFNYEAQQDKSGLPNDRFSAERPEGSISTLTIQRTEQRDSAMYRCASSLAAAIDTQYFGPGTRLTVL.

V usage is TRBV7-9 and J usage is TRBJ2-7; D is unclear. The CDR3 is 12 residues long. Germline V CDR1 and CDR2: SEHNR, FQNEAQ (reference sequence). The V end lost 5 bases, the J end lost 6 bases, and 11 bases lay between the germline ends. CDR3 region: CASSPRSIEQYF. CDR3 nucleotide sequence: TGTGCCAGCAGCCCCCGGTCTATCGAGCAGTACTTC.

This clonotype was observed a few times. The J gene is TRBJ1-5, the V gene TRBV6-1; 7 nucleotides agree with TRBD1. This CDR3 region has 14 residues. Germline CDR1 and CDR2: MNHNS and SASEGT. Trimming took 4 bases from V and 7 from J; bases not matched to a gene: 7. Here the CDR3 DNA reads TGTGCCAGCAGTGTCGCAGGGGGTGAACAGCCCCAGCATTTT. It is translated as CASSVAGGEQPQHF.

The gene calls are TRBV19 and TRBJ1-2; D might be TRBD1 (5 bases). CDR3 length: 14 amino acids. Trimming removed 2 bases from V and 4 bases from J, with 11 bases in between. Germline V gene data show CDR1 as LNHDA and CDR2 as SQIVND (reference sequence). The chain's CDR3 is CASSIMAGTYGYTF. The CDR3, as DNA: TGTGCCAGTAGTATAATGGCAGGGACCTATGGCTACACCTTC.

This sequence joins TRBV7-2 and TRBJ1-6; D is possibly TRBD1 (6 bases). CDR3 length: 16 amino acids. Trimming removed 5 bases from V and 9 bases from J, with 20 bases in between. Germline lookup yields CDR1 SGHTA and CDR2 FQGNSA. Written as DNA, the CDR3 is TGTGCCAGCAGCCAAAGATCACAGGGAAATGGTTCACCCCTCCACTTT. Amino acids: CASSQRSQGNGSPLHF.

The chain joins TRBV19 to TRBJ2-1, with a tentative D call TRBD2 (9 bases). The CDR3 is made up of 13 amino acids. Germline V CDR1 and CDR2: LNHDA, SQIVND (reference sequence). Deletions cut 9 bases from V and 9 bases from J, with 18 bases between. The CDR3 spells CASAGGGGGEQFF. The CDR3, as DNA: TGTGCCAGCGCAGGGGGCGGGGGGGGTGAGCAGTTCTTC.